This is a list of T cell receptor beta chains from one sample in a study of cytomegalovirus exposure and HLA in healthy donors. Data came from immunoSEQ multiplex PCR; TCRdb stores just in-frame clones and leaves some out. The sample has roughly 70,000 clones; around 78% are singletons. The specimen was PBMCs. These receptors originate from a man aged 50-60 years in good health and CMV-seronegative. Both conserved end residues are part of each CDR3. The D gene is left open where the match is weak. Size tells how often a clone was seen (once, few, many) or the class of an expanded clone, and some rows leave it out.

V gene: TRBV28
D gene: .
J gene: TRBJ1-2
clone size: .
CDR3 protein: CASSLLLRGDDYGYTF
CDR3 DNA: TGTGCCAGCAGTTTACTGCTAAGGGGTGATGACTATGGCTACACCTTC

V gene: TRBV7-2
D gene: .
J gene: TRBJ1-2
clone size: .
CDR3 protein: CASSLNPRGSYTF
CDR3 DNA: TGTGCCAGCAGCTTAAACCCACGGGGATCCTACACCTTC

V gene: TRBV29-1
D gene: .
J gene: TRBJ1-2
clone size: .
CDR3 protein: CSAMLQVNNYGYTF
CDR3 DNA: TGCAGCGCGATGCTCCAGGTGAATAACTATGGCTACACCTTC

V gene: TRBV5-6
D gene: TRBD2
J gene: TRBJ2-1
clone size: once
CDR3 protein: CASSSSGGSYNEQFF
CDR3 DNA: TGTGCCAGCAGCTCTAGCGGGGGCTCCTACAATGAGCAGTTCTTC

V gene: TRBV28
D gene: .
J gene: TRBJ1-1
clone size: .
CDR3 protein: CASSWDTLLEAFF
CDR3 DNA: TGTGCCAGCAGTTGGGACACCCTTCTAGAAGCTTTCTTT

V gene: TRBV7-8
D gene: TRBD1
J gene: TRBJ2-4
clone size: .
CDR3 protein: CASSFGTGKVIQYF
CDR3 DNA: TGTGCCAGCAGCTTCGGGACAGGGAAGGTCATTCAGTACTTC

V gene: TRBV7-9
D gene: TRBD2
J gene: TRBJ2-7
clone size: .
CDR3 protein: CASSFSGSNPYEQYF
CDR3 DNA: TGTGCCAGCAGCTTTAGCGGGAGTAACCCCTACGAGCAGTACTTC

V gene: TRBV6-1
D gene: .
J gene: TRBJ2-2
clone size: once
CDR3 protein: CASSERARATGELFF
CDR3 DNA: TGTGCCAGCAGTGAACGGGCGAGGGCCACCGGGGAGCTGTTTTTT

V gene: TRBV19
D gene: TRBD1
J gene: TRBJ1-2
clone size: .
CDR3 protein: CASQGAFGYTF
CDR3 DNA: TGTGCCAGCCAGGGGGCTTTTGGCTACACCTTC

V gene: TRBV27
D gene: .
J gene: TRBJ1-5
clone size: few
CDR3 protein: CASSRRQAGDQPQHF
CDR3 DNA: TGTGCCAGCAGTCGACGACAGGCCGGGGATCAGCCCCAGCATTTT

V gene: TRBV28
D gene: .
J gene: TRBJ2-1
clone size: .
CDR3 protein: CASSFGEQFF
CDR3 DNA: TGTGCCAGCAGTTTCGGTGAGCAGTTCTTC

V gene: TRBV7-7
D gene: .
J gene: TRBJ1-1
clone size: .
CDR3 protein: CASSLDKNTEAFF
CDR3 DNA: TGTGCTAGCAGCTTAGATAAGAACACTGAAGCTTTCTTT

V gene: TRBV19
D gene: TRBD1
J gene: TRBJ2-5
clone size: .
CDR3 protein: CASSTLWTGETQYF
CDR3 DNA: TGTGCCAGTAGTACCCTATGGACAGGGGAGACCCAGTACTTC

V gene: TRBV1
D gene: .
J gene: TRBJ2-1
clone size: .
CDR3 protein: CTSSQDCDEQFF
CDR3 DNA: TGCACCAGCAGCCAAGATTGCGATGAGCAGTTCTTC

V gene: TRBV28
D gene: .
J gene: TRBJ1-5
clone size: .
CDR3 protein: CASADSYSNQPQHF
CDR3 DNA: TGTGCCAGCGCAGACAGTTATAGCAATCAGCCCCAGCATTTT

V gene: TRBV5-4
D gene: TRBD1
J gene: TRBJ2-5
clone size: .
CDR3 protein: CASSSSTGSETQYF
CDR3 DNA: TGTGCCAGCAGCTCCTCGACAGGGAGTGAGACCCAGTACTTC

V gene: TRBV6-1
D gene: .
J gene: TRBJ1-2
clone size: .
CDR3 protein: CASSSRTERNGYIF
CDR3 DNA: TGTGCCAGCAGTTCGAGGACAGAGCGAAATGGCTACATCTTC

V gene: TRBV7-9
D gene: .
J gene: TRBJ2-1
clone size: few
CDR3 protein: CASSLHGDYNEQFF
CDR3 DNA: TGTGCCAGCAGCTTACACGGTGACTACAATGAGCAGTTCTTC

V gene: TRBV28
D gene: .
J gene: TRBJ1-1
clone size: .
CDR3 protein: CASCYTDMNTEAFF
CDR3 DNA: TGTGCCAGCTGTTACACGGACATGAACACTGAAGCTTTCTTT

V gene: TRBV6-5
D gene: .
J gene: TRBJ1-1
clone size: .
CDR3 protein: CASSYSTEGAEAFF
CDR3 DNA: TGTGCCAGCAGTTACTCCACCGAGGGGGCTGAAGCTTTCTTT

V gene: TRBV5-1
D gene: .
J gene: TRBJ2-3
clone size: .
CDR3 protein: CASSLAYLADTQYF
CDR3 DNA: TGCGCCAGCAGCTTGGCCTATCTAGCAGATACGCAGTATTTT

V gene: TRBV15
D gene: TRBD2
J gene: TRBJ2-5
clone size: .
CDR3 protein: CATSRKSGAQETQYF
CDR3 DNA: TGTGCCACCAGCAGGAAAAGCGGGGCCCAAGAGACCCAGTACTTC

V gene: TRBV30
D gene: .
J gene: TRBJ1-5
clone size: few
CDR3 protein: CAWSATLTGPSNQPQHF
CDR3 DNA: TGTGCCTGGAGTGCGACTCTGACAGGTCCTAGCAATCAGCCCCAGCATTTT

V gene: TRBV6-5
D gene: TRBD2
J gene: TRBJ2-7
clone size: .
CDR3 protein: CASSPKFLAGVEQYF
CDR3 DNA: TGTGCCAGCAGTCCCAAGTTCCTAGCGGGAGTCGAGCAGTACTTC

V gene: TRBV19
D gene: .
J gene: TRBJ1-1
clone size: .
CDR3 protein: CASSSSVKGLANF
CDR3 DNA: TGTGCCAGTAGTTCCTCCGTGAAGGGGTTAGCCAACTTT

V gene: TRBV29-1
D gene: .
J gene: TRBJ1-2
clone size: .
CDR3 protein: CSVGGGGYTF
CDR3 DNA: TGCAGCGTTGGGGGCGGTGGCTACACCTTC

V gene: TRBV28
D gene: .
J gene: TRBJ1-1
clone size: .
CDR3 protein: CASRSGISYEAFF
CDR3 DNA: TGTGCCAGCAGGTCGGGGATTTCCTATGAAGCTTTCTTT

V gene: TRBV7-2
D gene: .
J gene: TRBJ2-2
clone size: .
CDR3 protein: CASSPLGGLTGELFF
CDR3 DNA: TGTGCCAGCAGTCCCTTGGGGGGACTCACCGGGGAGCTGTTTTTT

V gene: TRBV7-3
D gene: .
J gene: TRBJ1-1
clone size: .
CDR3 protein: CASSPGGGRREAFF
CDR3 DNA: TGTGCCAGCAGCCCCGGGGGGGGGCGGCGGGAAGCTTTCTTT

V gene: TRBV5-4
D gene: TRBD1
J gene: TRBJ1-1
clone size: .
CDR3 protein: CASSLEGTGYTEAFF
CDR3 DNA: TGTGCCAGCAGCTTGGAGGGGACAGGGTACACTGAAGCTTTCTTT

V gene: TRBV27
D gene: TRBD2
J gene: TRBJ2-7
clone size: .
CDR3 protein: CASSLLAGPSYEQYF
CDR3 DNA: TGTGCCAGCAGTTTGCTAGCGGGGCCTTCCTACGAGCAGTACTTC

V gene: TRBV30
D gene: .
J gene: TRBJ1-2
clone size: .
CDR3 protein: CAWSVQEGRYSYTF
CDR3 DNA: TGTGCCTGGAGTGTACAGGAGGGAAGGTATAGCTACACCTTC

V gene: TRBV6-5
D gene: TRBD1
J gene: TRBJ2-5
clone size: .
CDR3 protein: CASSRGTGSGETQYF
CDR3 DNA: TGTGCCAGCAGTAGAGGGACAGGGTCGGGTGAGACCCAGTACTTC

V gene: TRBV6-5
D gene: TRBD1
J gene: TRBJ2-1
clone size: .
CDR3 protein: CASSNGQGVYNEQFF
CDR3 DNA: TGTGCCAGCAGTAACGGACAGGGGGTATACAATGAGCAGTTCTTC

V gene: TRBV5-6
D gene: TRBD2
J gene: TRBJ2-1
clone size: .
CDR3 protein: CASSSGLAGRNYEQFF
CDR3 DNA: TGTGCCAGCAGCTCCGGACTAGCGGGCCGTAACTATGAGCAGTTCTTC

V gene: TRBV5-1
D gene: .
J gene: TRBJ1-1
clone size: .
CDR3 protein: CASSQKQTVTEAFF
CDR3 DNA: TGCGCCAGCAGCCAAAAACAGACAGTCACTGAAGCTTTCTTT

V gene: TRBV2
D gene: .
J gene: TRBJ1-2
clone size: .
CDR3 protein: CASSDSKYRVGYTF
CDR3 DNA: TGTGCCAGCAGTGATTCGAAGTACAGGGTCGGCTACACCTTC

V gene: TRBV5-1
D gene: TRBD1
J gene: TRBJ2-1
clone size: .
CDR3 protein: CASSLPTGANEQFF
CDR3 DNA: TGCGCCAGCAGCTTACCGACAGGGGCAAATGAGCAGTTCTTC

V gene: TRBV5-1
D gene: TRBD1
J gene: TRBJ2-2
clone size: .
CDR3 protein: CASSLADRVVGELFF
CDR3 DNA: TGCGCCAGCAGCTTGGCGGACAGGGTGGTCGGGGAGCTGTTTTTT

V gene: TRBV10-3
D gene: TRBD2
J gene: TRBJ2-3
clone size: .
CDR3 protein: CAISQGLAGSTDTQYF
CDR3 DNA: TGTGCCATCAGTCAGGGACTAGCGGGAAGCACAGATACGCAGTATTTT

V gene: TRBV27
D gene: .
J gene: TRBJ2-1
clone size: .
CDR3 protein: CASSYDDRPNEQFF
CDR3 DNA: TGTGCCAGCAGTTATGACGACAGACCCAATGAGCAGTTCTTC